This T cell receptor (beta chain) was identified during a study of regulatory T cells in long-lasting Graves disease. This CDR3 spans 12 amino acids. Germline loops: CDR1 LGHDT, CDR2 YNNKEL (reference sequence). Trimming cost V 4 bases and J 2 bases, with 6 bases left between them. Indicated time point: newly diagnosed GD, antithyroid drugs for less than 3 months. PBMC-extracted RNA yielded the TCR library. An endocrinology department in Xi'an, China, supplied the patients. Study-wide points: Graves' patients with persistent disease showed TCR diversity lower than patients newly diagnosed.

This clonotype has at least ten counts. Its antigen is not identified. Building of the TCR beta libraries involved iRepertoire HTBI primers and Arm-PCR of CDR3 regions. TCRdb re-derived calls from the multiplex PCR reads in MiXCR, one entry per CDR3 protein. Among 500,000 or so distinct CDR3 sequences listed, about 16% were seen once. The same sample was also used in a study of T cells in Graves' hyperthyroidism and ophthalmopathy.

The sample in question was peripheral blood mononuclear cells (PBMCs), obtained at new diagnosis, from a patient treated with antithyroid drugs. This TCR derives from a woman aged 35-65 years with Graves disease. The chain carries TRBV3-1 and TRBJ2-7; no firm D call. Here the CDR3 reads CASSPTTYEQYF. The CDR3 DNA follows: TGTGCCAGCAGCCCGACGACCTACGAGCAGTACTTC.